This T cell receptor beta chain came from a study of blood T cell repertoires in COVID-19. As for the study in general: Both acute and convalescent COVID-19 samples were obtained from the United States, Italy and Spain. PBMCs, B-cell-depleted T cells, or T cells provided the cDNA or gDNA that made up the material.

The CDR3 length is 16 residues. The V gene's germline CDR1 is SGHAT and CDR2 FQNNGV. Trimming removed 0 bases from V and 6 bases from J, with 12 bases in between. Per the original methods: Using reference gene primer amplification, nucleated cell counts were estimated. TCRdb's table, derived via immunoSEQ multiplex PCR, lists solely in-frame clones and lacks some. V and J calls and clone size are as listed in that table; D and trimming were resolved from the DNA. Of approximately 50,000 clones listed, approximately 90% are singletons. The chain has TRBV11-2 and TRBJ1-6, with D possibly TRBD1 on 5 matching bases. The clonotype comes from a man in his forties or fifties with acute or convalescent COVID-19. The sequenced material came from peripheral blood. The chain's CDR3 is CASSLDGPGLNSPLHF. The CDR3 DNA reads TGTGCCAGCAGCTTAGACGGGCCAGGGCTTAATTCACCCCTCCACTTT. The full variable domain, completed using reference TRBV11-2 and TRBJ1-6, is EAGVAQSPRYKIIEKRQSVAFWCNPISGHATLYWYQQILGQGPKLLIQFQNNGVVDDSQLPKDRFSAERLKGVDSTLKIQPAKLEDSAVYLCASSLDGPGLNSPLHFGNGTRLTVT.